Included here is one T cell receptor beta chain sequence, with context. What this receptor recognizes is not known. The sample holds no much larger clone one base away, and base qualities are not on file. The data stem from a study of cytomegalovirus exposure and HLA in healthy donors (TCRdb year 2017). About the investigation overall: According to a later analysis, one platform produced both the 100 to 150 validation repertoires and the 666 repertoires of the first cohort. The study aimed to test whether cataloging public T cell receptors could reveal signatures of past pathogen exposure. To predict cytomegalovirus infection status, the study combined high-throughput TCR immunosequencing, statistical association of individual TCRs with disease status, and machine learning. In addition to the first cohort of roughly 670 subjects, a separate validation cohort of over 90 different subjects was used.

The CDR1 and CDR2 encoded by the germline V gene are SGHDN and FVKESK. Counted from cysteine to phenylalanine, this CDR3 has 13 amino acids. Left in the record is the CDR3 DNA by itself, 39 bases read in frame from the first base. V sheds 3 bases and J sheds 3 bases, leaving 5 bases between their ends. Study-wide conclusions, independent of this receptor: A later analysis found that TCRs clustered in the first cohort also tended to co-occur in the 120 or so validation repertoires, with more than 90% of cluster scores above 0. Most TCR sequences were observed very rarely across donors, whereas some public TCRs were present in many individuals. In both the original and validation cohorts, the classifier was reported to diagnose cytomegalovirus status with high specificity and sensitivity. A few of the identified cytomegalovirus-associated TCR beta chains were confirmed in vitro to be specific for cytomegalovirus antigens. A later analysis had no HLA typing for the validation cohort, so co-occurrence there was scored across all 120 repertoires. According to the authors, the approach could potentially be generalized to other disease states and immunological phenotypes. In the study, 150 to 200 TCR beta chains were listed as associated with cytomegalovirus.

The library came from the immunoSEQ multiplex PCR assay. The original methods were these. A statistical classification framework was developed to diagnose cytomegalovirus status using the catalog of TCR beta chain sequences. TCRdb provides this immuneACCESS table in a form limited to in-frame rearrangements. Some clones are lacking; in checked studies, under half of them reflect an unresolved V gene, and why the rest are absent is not known. V, J and clone size are taken as reported in that table, and D and trimming were inferred from the DNA itself. For this sample the table gives about 360,000 clones, of which roughly 89% were detected only once. Under 0.9% of the sample is taken by the ten largest. Donors formed part of the validation cohort, which comprised fewer than 150 subjects and was distinct from the first cohort of under 850 subjects.

This sequence originates from a woman younger than 35 in good health and CMV-seronegative. Material for sequencing was PBMCs. The V and J genes are TRBV14 and TRBJ1-4, and TRBD1 may be the D gene, going by 5 matching bases. The sequenced DNA: TGTGCCAGCAGCCACAGGGCTAATGAAAAACTGTTTTTT. Its translation reads: CASSHRANEKLFF.